This TCR beta chain was captured in a study of blood T cell repertoires in COVID-19. Data came from immunoSEQ multiplex PCR; TCRdb stores just in-frame clones and leaves some out. The profile shows approximately 470,000 clones, roughly 90% of them singletons. The CDR3 runs 11 residues. The V and J ends lost 7 bases and 11 bases respectively, with 14 bases between them. Germline-derived CDR1 and CDR2 are MNHNY and SVGAGI (reference sequence). The V and J genes are TRBV6-6 and TRBJ1-1; perhaps TRBD1 as D (6 bases). Source material: PBMCs or T cells enriched from blood (not recorded which). This TCR came from a woman between 18 and 29 years old who had recovered from COVID-19. CDR3 sequence reads: CASTQRTVAFF. CDR3 DNA sequence: TGTGCCAGCACGCAAAGGACAGTGGCTTTCTTT.